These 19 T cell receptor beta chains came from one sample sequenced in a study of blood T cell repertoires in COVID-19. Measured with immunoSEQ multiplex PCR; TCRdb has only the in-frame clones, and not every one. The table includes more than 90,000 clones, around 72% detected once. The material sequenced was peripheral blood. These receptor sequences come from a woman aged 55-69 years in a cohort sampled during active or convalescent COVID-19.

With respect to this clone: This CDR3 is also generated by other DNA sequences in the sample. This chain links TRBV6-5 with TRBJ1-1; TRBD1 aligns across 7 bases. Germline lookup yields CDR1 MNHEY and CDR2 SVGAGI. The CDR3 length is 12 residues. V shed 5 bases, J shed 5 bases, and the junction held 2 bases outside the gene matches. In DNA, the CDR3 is TGTGCCAGCAGTCGACAGGGAACTGAAGCTTTCTTT. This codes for CASSRQGTEAFF.

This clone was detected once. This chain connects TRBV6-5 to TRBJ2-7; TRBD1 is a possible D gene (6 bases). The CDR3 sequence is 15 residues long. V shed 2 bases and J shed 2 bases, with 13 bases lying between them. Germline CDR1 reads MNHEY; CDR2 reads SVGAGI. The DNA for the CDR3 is TGTGCCAGCAGTTACGGGTTACAGGGTCCCTACGAGCAGTACTTC. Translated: CASSYGLQGPYEQYF.

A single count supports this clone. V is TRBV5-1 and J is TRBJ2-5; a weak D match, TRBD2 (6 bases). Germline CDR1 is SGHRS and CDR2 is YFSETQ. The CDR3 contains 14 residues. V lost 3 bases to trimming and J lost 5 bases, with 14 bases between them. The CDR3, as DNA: TGCGCCAGCAGCTGGACTACCTGGTGGGAGACCCAGTACTTC. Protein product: CASSWTTWWETQYF.

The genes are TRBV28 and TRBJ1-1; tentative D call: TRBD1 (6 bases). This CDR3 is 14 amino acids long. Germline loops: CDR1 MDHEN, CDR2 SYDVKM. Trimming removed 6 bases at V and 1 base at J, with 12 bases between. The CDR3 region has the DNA TGTGCCAGCAGCCCGGGACAAGGGAACACTGAAGCTTTCTTT. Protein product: CASSPGQGNTEAFF.

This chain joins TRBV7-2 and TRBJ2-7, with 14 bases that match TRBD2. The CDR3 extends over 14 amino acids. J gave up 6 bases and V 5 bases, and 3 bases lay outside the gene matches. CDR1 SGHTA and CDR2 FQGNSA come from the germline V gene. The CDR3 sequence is CASSEGLAGAEQYF. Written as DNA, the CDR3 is TGTGCCAGCAGCGAGGGACTAGCGGGGGCCGAGCAGTACTTC.

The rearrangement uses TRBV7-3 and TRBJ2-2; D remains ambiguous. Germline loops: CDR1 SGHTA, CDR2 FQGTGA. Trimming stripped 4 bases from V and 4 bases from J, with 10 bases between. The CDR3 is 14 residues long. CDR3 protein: CASSSSGPTGELFF. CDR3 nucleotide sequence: TGTGCCAGCAGCTCATCAGGTCCCACCGGGGAGCTGTTTTTT. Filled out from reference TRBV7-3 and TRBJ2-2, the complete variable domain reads GAGVSQTPSNKVTEKGKYVELRCDPISGHTALYWYRQSLGQGPEFLIYFQGTGAADDSGLPNDRFFAVRPEGSVSTLKIQRTERGDSAVYLCASSSSGPTGELFFGEGSRLTVL.

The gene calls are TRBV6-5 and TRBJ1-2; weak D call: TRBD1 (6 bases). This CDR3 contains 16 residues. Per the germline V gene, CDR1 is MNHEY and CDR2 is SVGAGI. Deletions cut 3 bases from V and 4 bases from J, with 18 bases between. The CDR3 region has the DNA TGTGCCAGCAGTTATGATAGGGGGGGGCGCGTCTATGGCTACACCTTC. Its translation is CASSYDRGGRVYGYTF.

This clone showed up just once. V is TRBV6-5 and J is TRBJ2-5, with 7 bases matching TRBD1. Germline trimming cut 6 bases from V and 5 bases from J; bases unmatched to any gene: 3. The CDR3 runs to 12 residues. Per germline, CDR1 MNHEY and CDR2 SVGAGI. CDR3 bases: TGTGCCAGCAGAAGGGGGCTCGAGACCCAGTACTTC. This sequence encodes CASRRGLETQYF.

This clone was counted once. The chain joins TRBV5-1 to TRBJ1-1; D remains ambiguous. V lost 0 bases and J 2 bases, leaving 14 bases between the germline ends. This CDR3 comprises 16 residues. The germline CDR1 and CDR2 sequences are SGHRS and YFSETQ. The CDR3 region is CASSLGGELYNTEAFF. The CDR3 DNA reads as TGCGCCAGCAGCTTGGGGGGAGAACTATATAACACTGAAGCTTTCTTT.

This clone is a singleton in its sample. CDR3 DNA sequence: TGCGCCAGCAGCGAGTCCAGGTCCTATGGCTACACCTTC. Encoded protein: CASSESRSYGYTF. This rearrangement joins TRBV5-1 to TRBJ1-2; D is uncertain. Trimming stripped 4 bases from V and 4 bases from J, with 11 bases between. The CDR3 consists of 13 residues. The germline V gene has CDR1 SGHRS and CDR2 YFSETQ. Looking up the rest from reference TRBV5-1 and TRBJ1-2 gives the full variable domain: KAGVTQTPRYLIKTRGQQVTLSCSPISGHRSVSWYQQTPGQGLQFLFEYFSETQRNKGNFPGRFSGRQFSNSRSEMNVSTLELGDSALYLCASSESRSYGYTFGSGTRLTVV.

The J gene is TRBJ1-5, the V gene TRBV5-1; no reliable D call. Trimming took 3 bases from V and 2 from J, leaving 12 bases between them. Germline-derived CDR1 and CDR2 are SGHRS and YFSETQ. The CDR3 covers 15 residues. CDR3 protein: CASSSTPGGNQPQHF. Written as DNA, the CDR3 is TGCGCCAGCAGCTCAACCCCCGGAGGCAATCAGCCCCAGCATTTT.

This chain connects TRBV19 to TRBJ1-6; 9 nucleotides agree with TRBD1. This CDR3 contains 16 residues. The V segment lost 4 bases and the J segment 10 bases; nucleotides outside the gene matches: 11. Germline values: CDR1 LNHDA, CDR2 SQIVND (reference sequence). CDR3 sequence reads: CASSTTGTGYGSPLHF. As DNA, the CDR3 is TGTGCCAGTAGTACAACCGGGACAGGGTACGGATCACCCCTCCACTTT.

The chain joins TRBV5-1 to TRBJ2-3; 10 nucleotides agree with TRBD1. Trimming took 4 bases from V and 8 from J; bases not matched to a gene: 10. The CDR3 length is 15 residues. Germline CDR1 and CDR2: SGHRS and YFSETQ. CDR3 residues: CASSPGQGVLGTQYF. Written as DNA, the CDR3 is TGCGCCAGCAGCCCAGGACAGGGGGTTTTGGGTACGCAGTATTTT.

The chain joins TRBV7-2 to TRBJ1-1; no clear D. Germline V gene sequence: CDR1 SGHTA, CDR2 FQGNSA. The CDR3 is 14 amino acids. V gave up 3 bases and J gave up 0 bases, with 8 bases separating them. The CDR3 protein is CASSFTALNTEAFF. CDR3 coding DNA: TGTGCCAGCAGCTTTACAGCCTTGAACACTGAAGCTTTCTTT.

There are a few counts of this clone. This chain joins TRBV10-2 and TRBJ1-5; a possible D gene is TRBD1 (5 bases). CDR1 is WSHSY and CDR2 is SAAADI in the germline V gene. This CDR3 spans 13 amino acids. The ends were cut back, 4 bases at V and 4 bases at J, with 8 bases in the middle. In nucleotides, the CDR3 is TGCGCCAGCAGTGGACAGCTTAATCAGCCCCAGCATTTT. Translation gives CASSGQLNQPQHF.

The CDR3 protein is CASSLYSVADTQYF. The DNA for the CDR3 is TGCGCCAGCAGCTTGTACTCCGTTGCGGATACGCAGTATTTT. The chain couples TRBV5-1 to TRBJ2-3; D not certain. The germline V gene encodes CDR1 SGHRS and CDR2 YFSETQ. This CDR3 spans 14 amino acids. The V end lost 1 base, the J end lost 6 bases, and 12 bases lay between the germline ends.

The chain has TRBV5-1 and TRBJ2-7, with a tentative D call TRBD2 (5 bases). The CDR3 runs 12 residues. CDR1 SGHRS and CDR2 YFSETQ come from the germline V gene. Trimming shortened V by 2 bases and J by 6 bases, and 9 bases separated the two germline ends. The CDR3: CASSFDYFEQYF. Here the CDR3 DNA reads TGCGCCAGCAGCTTCGACTACTTCGAGCAGTACTTC.

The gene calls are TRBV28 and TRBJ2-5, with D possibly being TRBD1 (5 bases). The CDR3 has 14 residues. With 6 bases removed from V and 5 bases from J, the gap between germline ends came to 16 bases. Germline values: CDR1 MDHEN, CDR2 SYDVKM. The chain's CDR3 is CASSPLGVEETQYF. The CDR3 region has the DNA TGTGCCAGCAGCCCCCTAGGGGTGGAGGAGACCCAGTACTTC.

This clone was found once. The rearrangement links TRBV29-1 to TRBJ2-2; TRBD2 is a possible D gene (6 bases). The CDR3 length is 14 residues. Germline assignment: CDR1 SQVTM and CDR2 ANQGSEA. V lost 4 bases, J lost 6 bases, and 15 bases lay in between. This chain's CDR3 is CSVAPGLVAGELFF. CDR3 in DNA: TGCAGCGTTGCTCCGGGACTCGTCGCCGGGGAGCTGTTTTTT.